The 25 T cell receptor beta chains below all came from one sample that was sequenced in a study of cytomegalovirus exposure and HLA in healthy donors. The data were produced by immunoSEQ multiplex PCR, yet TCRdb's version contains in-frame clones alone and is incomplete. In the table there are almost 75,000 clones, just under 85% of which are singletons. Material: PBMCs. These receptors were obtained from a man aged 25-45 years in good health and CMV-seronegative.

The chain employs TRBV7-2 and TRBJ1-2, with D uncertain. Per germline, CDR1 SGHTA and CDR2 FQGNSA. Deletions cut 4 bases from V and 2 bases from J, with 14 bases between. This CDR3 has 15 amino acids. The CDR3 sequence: CASSSDRGYNYGYTF. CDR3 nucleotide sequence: TGTGCCAGCAGCTCGGACCGGGGATACAACTATGGCTACACCTTC. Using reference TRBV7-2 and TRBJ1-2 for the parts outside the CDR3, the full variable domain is GAGVSQSPSNKVTEKGKDVELRCDPISGHTALYWYRQSLGQGLEFLIYFQGNSAPDKSGLPSDRFSAERTGGSVSTLTIQRTQQEDSAVYLCASSSDRGYNYGYTFGSGTRLTVV.

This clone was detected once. CDR3 in amino acids: CASSSGTGTYEQYF. CDR3 in DNA: TGTGCCAGCAGTTCCGGGACAGGCACCTACGAGCAGTACTTC. This chain joins TRBV6-1 and TRBJ2-7; 8 bases are shared with TRBD1. The trim removed 5 bases at V and 2 bases at J, leaving 5 bases unmatched. The germline V gene encodes CDR1 MNHNS and CDR2 SASEGT. CDR3 length: 14 residues.

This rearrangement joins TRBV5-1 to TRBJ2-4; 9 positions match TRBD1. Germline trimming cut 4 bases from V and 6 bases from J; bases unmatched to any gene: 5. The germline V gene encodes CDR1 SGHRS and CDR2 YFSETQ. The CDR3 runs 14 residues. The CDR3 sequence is CASSLTGGSNIQYF. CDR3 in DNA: TGCGCCAGCAGCCTCACAGGGGGCTCAAACATTCAGTACTTC.

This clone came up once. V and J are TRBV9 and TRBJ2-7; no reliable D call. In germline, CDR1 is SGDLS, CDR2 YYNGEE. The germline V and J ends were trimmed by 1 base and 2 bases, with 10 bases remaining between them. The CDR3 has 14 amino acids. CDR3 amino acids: CASSVFPGPYEQYF. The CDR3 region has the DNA TGTGCCAGCAGCGTATTCCCAGGCCCCTACGAGCAGTACTTC. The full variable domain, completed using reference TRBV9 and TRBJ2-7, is DSGVTQTPKHLITATGQRVTLRCSPRSGDLSVYWYQQSLDQGLQFLIQYYNGEERAKGNILERFSAQQFPDLHSELNLSSLELGDSALYFCASSVFPGPYEQYFGPGTRLTVT.

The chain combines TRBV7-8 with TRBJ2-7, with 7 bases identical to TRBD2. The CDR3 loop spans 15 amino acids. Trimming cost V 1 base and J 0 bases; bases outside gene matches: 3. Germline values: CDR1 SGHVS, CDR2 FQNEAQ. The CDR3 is CASSLGREGSYEQYV. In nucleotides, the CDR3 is TGTGCCAGCAGCTTAGGCAGGGAGGGCTCCTACGAGCAGTACGTC.

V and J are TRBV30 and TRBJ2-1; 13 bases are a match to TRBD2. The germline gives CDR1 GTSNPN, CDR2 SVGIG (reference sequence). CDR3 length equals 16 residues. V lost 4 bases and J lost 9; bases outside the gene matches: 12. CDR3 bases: TGTGCCTGGAATGTTCCTTGGACTAGCGGGAGTGGTGAGCAGTTCTTC. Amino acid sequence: CAWNVPWTSGSGEQFF.

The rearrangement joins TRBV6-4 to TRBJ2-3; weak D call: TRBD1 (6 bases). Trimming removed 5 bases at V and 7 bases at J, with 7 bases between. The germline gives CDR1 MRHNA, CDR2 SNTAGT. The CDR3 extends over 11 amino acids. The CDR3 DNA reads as TGTGCCAGCAGTACAGGGTATACGCAGTATTTT. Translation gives CASSTGYTQYF.

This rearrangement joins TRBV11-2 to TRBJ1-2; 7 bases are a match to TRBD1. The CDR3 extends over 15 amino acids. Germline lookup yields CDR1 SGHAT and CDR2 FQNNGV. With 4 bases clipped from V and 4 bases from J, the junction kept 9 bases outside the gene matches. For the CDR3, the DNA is TGTGCCAGCAGCTCACTAACAGGGGTGGGCTATGGCTACACCTTC. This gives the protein CASSSLTGVGYGYTF.

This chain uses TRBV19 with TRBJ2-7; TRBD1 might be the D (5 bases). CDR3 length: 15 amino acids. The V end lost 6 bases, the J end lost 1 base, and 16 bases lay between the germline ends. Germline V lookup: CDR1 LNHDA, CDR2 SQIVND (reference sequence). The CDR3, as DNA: TGTGCCAGTAGGTTGTCGGACACGAATTCCTACGAGCAGTACTTC. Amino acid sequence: CASRLSDTNSYEQYF.

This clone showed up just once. The DNA of the CDR3 is TGTGCCACCGGGGACAGCAATAACTATGGCTACACCTTC. It is translated as CATGDSNNYGYTF. The rearrangement links TRBV10-3 to TRBJ1-2, with 7 bases aligning to TRBD1. This CDR3 is built from 13 residues. Trimming cost V 10 bases and J 1 base; bases outside gene matches: 6. Germline V lookup: CDR1 ENHRY, CDR2 SYGVKD.

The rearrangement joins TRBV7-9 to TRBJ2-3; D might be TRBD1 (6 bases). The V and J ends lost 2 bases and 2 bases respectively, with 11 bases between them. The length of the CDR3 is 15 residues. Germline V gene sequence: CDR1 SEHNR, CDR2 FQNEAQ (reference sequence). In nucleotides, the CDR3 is TGTGCCAGCAGCTTACTTTGGGACAACACAGATACGCAGTATTTT. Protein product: CASSLLWDNTDTQYF.

CDR3 coding DNA: TGTGCCAGTAGTCCGGGACAGGGGGCTTACGAGCAGTACTTC. As protein: CASSPGQGAYEQYF. The J gene is TRBJ2-7, the V gene TRBV19; TRBD1 matches at 12 bases. V gave up 5 bases and J gave up 4 bases; unmatched junction bases: 3. There are 14 residues in the CDR3. CDR1 is LNHDA and CDR2 is SQIVND in the germline V gene (reference sequence).

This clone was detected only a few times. The DNA for the CDR3 is TGTGCCAGCAGCTACGACAGACTCCCCTACGAGCAGTACTTC. The encoded protein is CASSYDRLPYEQYF. V is TRBV6-1 and J is TRBJ2-7; TRBD1 might be the D (5 bases). The CDR3 has 14 amino acids. The germline V and J ends were trimmed by 6 bases and 2 bases, with 14 bases remaining between them. Germline CDR1 and CDR2: MNHNS and SASEGT.

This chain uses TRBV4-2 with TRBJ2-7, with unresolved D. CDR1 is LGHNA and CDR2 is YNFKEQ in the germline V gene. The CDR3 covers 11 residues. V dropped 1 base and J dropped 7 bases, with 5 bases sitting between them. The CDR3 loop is CASSQGLEQYF. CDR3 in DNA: TGTGCCAGCAGCCAAGGACTTGAGCAGTACTTC.

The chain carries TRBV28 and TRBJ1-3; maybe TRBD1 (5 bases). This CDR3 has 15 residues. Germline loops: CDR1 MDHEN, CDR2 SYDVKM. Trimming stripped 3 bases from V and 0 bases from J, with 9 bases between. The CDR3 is CASSLTAASGNTIYF. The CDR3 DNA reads TGTGCCAGCAGTTTGACAGCCGCCTCTGGAAACACCATATATTTT. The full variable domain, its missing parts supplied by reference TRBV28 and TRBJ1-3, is DVKVTQSSRYLVKRTGEKVFLECVQDMDHENMFWYRQDPGLGLRLIYFSYDVKMKEKGDIPEGYSVSREKKERFSLILESASTNQTSMYLCASSLTAASGNTIYFGEGSWLTVV.

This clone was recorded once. The CDR3 region is CASDLLGLAGGYEQFF. The CDR3 nucleotides read TGTGCCTCCGACCTACTAGGGCTAGCGGGGGGGTATGAGCAGTTCTTC. The chain combines TRBV7-2 with TRBJ2-1, with 12 bases identical to TRBD2. Germline V gene data show CDR1 as SGHTA and CDR2 as FQGNSA. CDR3 length: 16 amino acids. Losses at the gene ends were 11 bases for V and 8 bases for J; bases not matched to a gene: 16. Complete variable domain (other parts from reference TRBV7-2 and TRBJ2-1): GAGVSQSPSNKVTEKGKDVELRCDPISGHTALYWYRQSLGQGLEFLIYFQGNSAPDKSGLPSDRFSAERTGGSVSTLTIQRTQQEDSAVYLCASDLLGLAGGYEQFFGPGTRLTVL.

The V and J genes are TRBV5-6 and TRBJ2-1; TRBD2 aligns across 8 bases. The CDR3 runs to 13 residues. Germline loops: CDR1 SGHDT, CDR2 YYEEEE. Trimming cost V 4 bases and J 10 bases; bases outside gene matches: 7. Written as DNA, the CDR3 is TGTGCCAGCAGCCCGACTAGCGTAGTGGAGCAGTTCTTC. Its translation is CASSPTSVVEQFF.

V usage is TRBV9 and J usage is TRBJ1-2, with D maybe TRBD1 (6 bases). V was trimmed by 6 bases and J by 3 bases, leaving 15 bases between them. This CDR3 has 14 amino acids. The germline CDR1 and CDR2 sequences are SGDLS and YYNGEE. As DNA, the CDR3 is TGTGCCAGCAACCCCGGACAGTCCGACTATGGCTACACCTTC. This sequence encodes CASNPGQSDYGYTF.

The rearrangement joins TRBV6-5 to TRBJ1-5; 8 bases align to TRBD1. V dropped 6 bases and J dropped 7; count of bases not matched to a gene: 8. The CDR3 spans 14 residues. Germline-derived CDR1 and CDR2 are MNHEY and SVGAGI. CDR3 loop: CASSPGQGRQPQHF. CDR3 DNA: TGTGCCAGCAGCCCCGGACAGGGCAGGCAGCCCCAGCATTTT.

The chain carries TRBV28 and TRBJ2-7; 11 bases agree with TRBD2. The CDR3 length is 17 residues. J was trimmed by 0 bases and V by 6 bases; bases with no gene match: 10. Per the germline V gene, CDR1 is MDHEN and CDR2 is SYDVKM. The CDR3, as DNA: TGTGCCAGCAGCCGACCACCGACTAGCGGGGCCTCCTACGAGCAGTACTTC. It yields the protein CASSRPPTSGASYEQYF.

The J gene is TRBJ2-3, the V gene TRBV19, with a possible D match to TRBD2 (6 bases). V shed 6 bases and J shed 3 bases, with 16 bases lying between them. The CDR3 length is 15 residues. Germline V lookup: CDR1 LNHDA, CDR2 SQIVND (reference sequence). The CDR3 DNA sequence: TGTGCCAGTAGCCCCGGAGGGGTAGCGACAGATACGCAGTATTTT. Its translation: CASSPGGVATDTQYF.

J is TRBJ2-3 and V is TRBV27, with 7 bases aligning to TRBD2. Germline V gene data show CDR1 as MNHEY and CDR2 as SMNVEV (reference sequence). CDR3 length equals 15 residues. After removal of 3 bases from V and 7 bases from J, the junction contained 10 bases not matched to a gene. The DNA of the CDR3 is TGTGCCAGCAGTTTTTACGGGGGGAACTTGAATACGCAGTATTTT. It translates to CASSFYGGNLNTQYF.

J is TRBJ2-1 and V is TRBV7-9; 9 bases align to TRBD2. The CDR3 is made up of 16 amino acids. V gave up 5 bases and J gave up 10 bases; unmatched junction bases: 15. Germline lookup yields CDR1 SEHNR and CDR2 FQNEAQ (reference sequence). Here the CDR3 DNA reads TGTGCCAGCAGCCCAACTAGCGGGCGGCGCTGGGGGGAGCAGTTCTTC. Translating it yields CASSPTSGRRWGEQFF.

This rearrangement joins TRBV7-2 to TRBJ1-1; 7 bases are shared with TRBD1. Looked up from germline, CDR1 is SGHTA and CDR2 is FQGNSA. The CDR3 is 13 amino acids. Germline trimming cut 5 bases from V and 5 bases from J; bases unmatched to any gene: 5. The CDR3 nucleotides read TGTGCCAGCAGCCCCCTCAGGGGGACTGAAGCTTTCTTT. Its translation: CASSPLRGTEAFF. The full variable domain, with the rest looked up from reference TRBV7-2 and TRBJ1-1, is GAGVSQSPSNKVTEKGKDVELRCDPISGHTALYWYRQSLGQGLEFLIYFQGNSAPDKSGLPSDRFSAERTGGSVSTLTIQRTQQEDSAVYLCASSPLRGTEAFFGQGTRLTVV.

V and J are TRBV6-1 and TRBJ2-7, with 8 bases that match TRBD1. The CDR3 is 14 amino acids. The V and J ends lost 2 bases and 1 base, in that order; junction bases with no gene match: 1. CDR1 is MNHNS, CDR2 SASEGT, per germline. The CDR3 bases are TGTGCCAGCAGTGAAAGGGACAGGTCCTACGAGCAGTACTTC. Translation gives CASSERDRSYEQYF.